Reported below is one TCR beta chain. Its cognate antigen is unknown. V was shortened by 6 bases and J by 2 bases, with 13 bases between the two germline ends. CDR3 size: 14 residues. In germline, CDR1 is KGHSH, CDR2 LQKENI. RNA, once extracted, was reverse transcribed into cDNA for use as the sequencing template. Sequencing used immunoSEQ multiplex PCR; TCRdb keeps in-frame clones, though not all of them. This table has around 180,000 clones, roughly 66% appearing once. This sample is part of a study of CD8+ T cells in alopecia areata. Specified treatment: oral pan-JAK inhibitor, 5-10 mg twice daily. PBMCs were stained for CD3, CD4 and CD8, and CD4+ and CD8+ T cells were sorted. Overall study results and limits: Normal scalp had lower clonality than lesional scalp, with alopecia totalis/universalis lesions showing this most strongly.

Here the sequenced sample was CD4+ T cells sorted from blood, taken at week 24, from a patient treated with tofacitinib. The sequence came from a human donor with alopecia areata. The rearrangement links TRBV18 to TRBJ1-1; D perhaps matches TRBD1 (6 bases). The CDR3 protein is CASSIRTDNTEAFF. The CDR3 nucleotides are TGTGCCAGCTCTATCAGGACAGATAACACTGAAGCTTTCTTT.